Below, 5 T cell receptor beta chains from the same sample are listed, as sequenced in a study of blood T cell repertoires in COVID-19 (dated by TCRdb to 2018 to 2020). The method behind the library was the immunoSEQ multiplex PCR assay. TCRdb holds this immuneACCESS table with in-frame rearrangements only. Some clones are missing; in checked studies, unresolved V genes explain under half, and the rest has no known cause. The sample table lists some 170,000 clones, about 85% of them with a count of one. The biggest ten clones account for approximately 1.1% of the sample. The sample was peripheral blood. The receptors stem from a man aged 35-49 years with acute or convalescent COVID-19.

The chain has TRBV7-3 and TRBJ2-7; D uncertain. Germline V lookup: CDR1 SGHTA, CDR2 FQGTGA. This CDR3 is 13 amino acids long. Trimming cost V 0 bases and J 0 bases, with 3 bases left between them. CDR3 DNA: TGTGCCAGCAGCTTAACCTCCTCCTACGAGCAGTACTTC. Encoded protein: CASSLTSSYEQYF.

V gene TRBV20-1 combines with J gene TRBJ1-4; D unresolved. In germline, CDR1 is DFQATT, CDR2 SNEGSKA (reference sequence). Trimming took off 3 bases at V and 8 bases at J, with 7 bases between the two ends. The CDR3 is made up of 11 amino acids. CDR3 sequence (DNA): TGCAGTGCTAGCGTTTTAGAAAAACTGTTTTTT. This codes for CSASVLEKLFF.

This chain uses TRBV3-1 (or the pseudogene TRBV3-2) with TRBJ2-2; D not certain. Looked up from germline, CDR1 is LGHDT and CDR2 is YNNKEL (reference sequence). The ends were cut back, 4 bases at V and 6 bases at J, with 6 bases in the middle. The CDR3 length is 12 residues. The CDR3 sequence is CASSPGSGELFF. CDR3 DNA sequence: TGTGCCAGCAGCCCAGGTTCCGGGGAGCTGTTTTTT.

The rearrangement uses TRBV3-1 (or the pseudogene TRBV3-2) and TRBJ2-2; tentative D call: TRBD2 (6 bases). The CDR3 length is 13 residues. Trimming took 11 bases from V and 2 from J, leaving 12 bases between them. The germline V gene encodes CDR1 LGHDT and CDR2 YNNKEL (reference sequence). This CDR3 is CAAGRTNTGELFF. The CDR3 DNA follows: TGTGCCGCGGGGCGGACCAACACCGGGGAGCTGTTTTTT.

V usage is TRBV5-1 and J usage is TRBJ1-4, with 9 bases matching TRBD1. J was trimmed by 4 bases and V by 3 bases; bases with no gene match: 4. The CDR3 has 15 amino acids. CDR1 SGHRS and CDR2 YFSETQ come from the germline V gene. In DNA, the CDR3 is TGCGCCAGCAGCTGGGGACAGGGTGATAATGAAAAACTGTTTTTT. Protein product: CASSWGQGDNEKLFF.